One T cell receptor (beta chain) is described in this entry. Germline-derived CDR1 and CDR2 are MNHEY and SMNVEV (reference sequence). V was pared by 3 bases and J by 0 bases, with 11 bases of the junction left unmatched. This CDR3 has 18 amino acids. Repertoires were generated with immunoSEQ multiplex PCR, while TCRdb's copy carries only in-frame clones and drops some. There are approximately 490,000 clones in the sample; 87% occur only once, and around 0.64% lies in the top ten. This entry is derived from a study of blood T cell repertoires in COVID-19. Overall study: Samples came from the United States, Italy and Spain, spanning acute and convalescent COVID-19.

The sequencing sample was made of PBMCs or T cells enriched from blood (not recorded which). This sequence originates from a woman under 30 who had recovered from COVID-19. V usage is TRBV27 and J usage is TRBJ1-1; 9 nucleotides match TRBD1. CDR3 bases: TGTGCCAGCAGTTTGTTTCCGGGGACAGGGATTATGAACACTGAAGCTTTCTTT. Its protein is CASSLFPGTGIMNTEAFF.